This T cell receptor beta chain is from a study of beta chain features in type 1 diabetes (dated by TCRdb to between 2017 and 2018). With respect to the entire study: No differences in mean age, gender distribution, total cell number or subset yield were found between patients and healthy donors. A total of around 110,000,000 sorted cells were examined across all samples, and RNA yield correlated strongly with the number of cells per subset. In the study, recently diagnosed type 1 diabetes patients and matched healthy donors were compared on the TCRB repertoires of their sorted circulating CD4+ T cell subsets. Regulatory and stem cell-like memory subsets were obtained from only 8 patients and roughly 8 healthy donors, while naive and central memory subsets were obtained from all 28 donors.

All of the isolated RNA was reverse transcribed with the High Capacity cDNA Reverse Transcription Kit, so expressed TCRB transcripts were sequenced. Deep immunoSEQ sequencing was applied to naive, central memory and regulatory T cell samples, giving an average of roughly 3.6 million total reads per sample. Sorted cells were lysed in RLT buffer and RNA was extracted with DNase-treated RNeasy Micro or Mini kits, depending on cell number. To prevent cross-contamination, each cell subset was processed individually, whereas patient and healthy donor samples were processed jointly. The immunoSEQ multiplex PCR was used to amplify TCRB sequences from cDNA, generating 87-bp fragments that spanned the CDR3 region. Sequencing of the amplicons was performed on the Illumina HiSeq platform. On the study's bioinformatics: Synthetic template baselines were used to correct PCR bias computationally, reads within Hamming distance 2 were collapsed, and singletons that could not be merged were discarded. Reads were aligned against IMGT to assign V, D and J genes, CDR3 length and insertions or deletions at six rearrangement sites. Within each subset, clonotype counts were normalized to sorted cell number, after which true diversity and Gini coefficients were computed with the tcR R package. The overlap coefficient, calculated on TCRB nucleotide sequences, was used to quantify repertoire sharing. Out-of-frame TCRB sequences from naive cells were analyzed as a proxy for the pre-selection repertoire. TCRdb took this table from immuneACCESS and kept in-frame rearrangements with V and J called. Such tables lack part of the clones; where checked against another copy, unresolved V genes explain under half of the gap, and the rest is unexplained. V and J calls and clone size are given by that table; D and trimming were obtained from the DNA. The sample table contains hundreds of thousands of clones; only one count was recorded for 15% of them. The ten largest clones take up less than 0.02% of the sample.

Each donor gave one peripheral blood draw, around 100 mL on average, collected into heparinised tubes. A BD FACSAria II was used to sort naive, central memory, regulatory and stem cell-like memory CD4+ T cells with a panel that included CD45RO, CCR7, CD25, CD127, CD95 and CD27. A purity above 95% was achieved for all sorted populations. PBMCs were isolated immediately by Lymphoprep density gradient centrifugation and stained directly without culture. Samples were stained and sorted in pairs, with one healthy donor and one patient per experiment, so that batch effects were minimized. The full study reports these points: Shorter templates might have been favored by PCR, but patient and control samples were amplified and corrected together, so both groups would have been affected equally by any skew. Patients with type 1 diabetes made fewer insertions and deleted more nucleotides at VDJ recombination sites, implying thymic rearrangement abnormalities. Type 1 diabetes patients showed a moderate but significant shortening of TCRB CDR3 length in all four CD4+ subsets. Only small numbers of individuals were included in the HLA sub-analyses, which left unresolved whether HLA type had any influence on TCRB rearrangement. Sequencing cDNA rather than genomic DNA could over-represent highly expressing activated cells, although activation and CD3 levels did not differ between groups. Naive, central memory and regulatory TCRB repertoires appeared to be more alike among patients than among healthy donors.

V loses 10 bases, J loses 0 bases, and the germline ends lie 19 bases apart. The CDR3 measures 15 amino acids from cysteine to phenylalanine. Kept here is only the CDR3 DNA, which spans 45 bases and is read in frame from base 1. The germline V gene provides CDR1 SGHTA and CDR2 FQGNSA. Of note for this clone: The target of this receptor is not known. No per-base quality is available; no much larger clone lies one base away.

Sequencing used naive CD4+ T cells from blood. Taken with the paper, the label for cell subset or site translates to: true naive CD4+ T cells. The sequence links TRBV7-2 to TRBJ2-7; TRBD2 might be the D gene, on 7 matching bases. This TCR was sampled from a man aged 18 to 35 with type 1 diabetes. The nucleotide sequence reads TGTGCCACAAGTAGGGGCGGGGGCCCCTCCTACGAGCAGTACTTC. Translated, this is CATSRGGGPSYEQYF.